This entry concerns a single T cell receptor beta chain. This specimen comes from a study of blood T cell repertoires in COVID-19. Study-level information: In each case, the material was cDNA or gDNA derived from T cells, B-cell-depleted T cells, or PBMCs.

Assay used: immunoSEQ multiplex PCR; TCRdb lists only in-frame clones, some missing. The data contain fewer than 150,000 clones, 88% of them singletons. This CDR3 comprises 14 residues. Germline V gene data show CDR1 as LGHNA and CDR2 as YSLEER. V lost 4 bases and J lost 4, with 14 bases in between. This chain uses TRBV4-3 with TRBJ2-7, with a weak D call TRBD1 (5 bases). This TCR derives from a man aged 45-60 years with active or convalescent COVID-19. Material: peripheral blood. CDR3 bases: TGCGCCAGCAGCCTCAACGTAGGGGCTTACGAGCAGTACTTC. Its protein product is CASSLNVGAYEQYF.